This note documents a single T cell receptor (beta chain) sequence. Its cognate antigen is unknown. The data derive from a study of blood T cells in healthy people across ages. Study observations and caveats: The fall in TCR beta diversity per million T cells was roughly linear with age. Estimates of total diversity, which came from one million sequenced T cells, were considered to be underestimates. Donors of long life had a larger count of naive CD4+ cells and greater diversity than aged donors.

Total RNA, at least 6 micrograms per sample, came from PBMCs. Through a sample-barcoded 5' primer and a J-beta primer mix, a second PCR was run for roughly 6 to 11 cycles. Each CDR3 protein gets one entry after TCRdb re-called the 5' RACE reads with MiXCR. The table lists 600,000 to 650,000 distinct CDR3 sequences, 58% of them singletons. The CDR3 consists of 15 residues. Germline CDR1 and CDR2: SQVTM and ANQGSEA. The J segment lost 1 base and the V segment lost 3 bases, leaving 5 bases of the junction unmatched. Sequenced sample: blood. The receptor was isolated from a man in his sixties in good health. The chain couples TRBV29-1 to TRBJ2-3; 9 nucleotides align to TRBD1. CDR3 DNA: TGCAGCGTTGAGGACTGGACAGGGGGCACAGATACGCAGTATTTT. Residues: CSVEDWTGGTDTQYF.